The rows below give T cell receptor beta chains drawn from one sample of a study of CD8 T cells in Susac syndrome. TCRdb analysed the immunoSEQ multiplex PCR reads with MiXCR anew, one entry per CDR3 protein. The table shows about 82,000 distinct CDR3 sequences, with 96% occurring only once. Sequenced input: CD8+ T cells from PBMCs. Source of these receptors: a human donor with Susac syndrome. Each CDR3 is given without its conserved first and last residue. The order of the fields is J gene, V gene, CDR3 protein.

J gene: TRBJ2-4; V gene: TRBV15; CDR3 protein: ATSHRTDLAKNIQY
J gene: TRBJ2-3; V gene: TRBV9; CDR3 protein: ASSPPGGTDTQY
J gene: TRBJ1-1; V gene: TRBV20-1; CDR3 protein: SASRGRRDTEAF
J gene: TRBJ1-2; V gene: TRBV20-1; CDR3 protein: SAMSVRRTFYGYT
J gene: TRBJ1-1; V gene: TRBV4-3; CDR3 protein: ASSQDEPGGNTEAF
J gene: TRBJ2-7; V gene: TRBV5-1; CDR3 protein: ASSLEQGYEQY
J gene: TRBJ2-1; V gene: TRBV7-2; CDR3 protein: ASSPRGLSYNEQF
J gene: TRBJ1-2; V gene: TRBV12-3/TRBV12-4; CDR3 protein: ASGPIGGYGYT
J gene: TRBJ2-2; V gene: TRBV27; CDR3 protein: ASSLTGGTGELF
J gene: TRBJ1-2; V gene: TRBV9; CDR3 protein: ASGQGYT
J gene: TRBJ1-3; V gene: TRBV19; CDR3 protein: ASSISESSGNTIY
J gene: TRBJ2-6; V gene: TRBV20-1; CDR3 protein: SARDRRVALSGANVLT
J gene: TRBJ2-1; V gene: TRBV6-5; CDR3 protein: ASSTNGGALNEQF
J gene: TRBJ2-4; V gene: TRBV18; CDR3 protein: ASSPPNPGGPAKNIQY
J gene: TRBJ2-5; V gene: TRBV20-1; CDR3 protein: SARDRAGLAGQETQY
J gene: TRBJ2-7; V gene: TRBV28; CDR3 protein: ASSYFGPTYEQY
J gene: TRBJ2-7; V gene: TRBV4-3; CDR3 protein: ASSQDIATDSYEQY
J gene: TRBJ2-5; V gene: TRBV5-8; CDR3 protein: ASSPRQREGQTQY
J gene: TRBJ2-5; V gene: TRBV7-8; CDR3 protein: ASSLAKGQETQY
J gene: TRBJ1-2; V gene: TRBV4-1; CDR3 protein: ASSRIGPGGSGGYT
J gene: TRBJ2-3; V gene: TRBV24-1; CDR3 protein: ATSDAGNTQY
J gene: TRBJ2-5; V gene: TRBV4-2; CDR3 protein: ASSQESTTQETQY
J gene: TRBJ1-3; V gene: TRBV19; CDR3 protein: ASQPGLGNTIY
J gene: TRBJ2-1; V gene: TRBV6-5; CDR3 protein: ASSLEQGEQF
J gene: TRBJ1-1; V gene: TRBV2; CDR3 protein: ASTAGRNTEAF
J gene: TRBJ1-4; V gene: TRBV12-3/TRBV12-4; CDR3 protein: ASSAGAEDEKLF
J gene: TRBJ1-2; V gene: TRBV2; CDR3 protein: ASSEWDRENGYT
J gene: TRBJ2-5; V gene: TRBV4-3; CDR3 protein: ASSQDQGRPETQY
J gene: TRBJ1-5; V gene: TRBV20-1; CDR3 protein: SARDPTGGRNQPQH
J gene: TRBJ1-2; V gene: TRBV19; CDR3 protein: ASSITPLDSNYGYT
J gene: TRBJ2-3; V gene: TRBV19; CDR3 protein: ASSITADTQY
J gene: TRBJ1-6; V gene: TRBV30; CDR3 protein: AWRSLGQGARNSPLH
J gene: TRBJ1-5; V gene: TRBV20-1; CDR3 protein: SAGPGTASQPQH
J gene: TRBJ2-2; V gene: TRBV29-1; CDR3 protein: SVEPGSNTGELF
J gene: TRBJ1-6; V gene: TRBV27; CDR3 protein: ASSPWDNSYNSPLH
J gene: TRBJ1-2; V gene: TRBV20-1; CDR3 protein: SAPGTGYGYT
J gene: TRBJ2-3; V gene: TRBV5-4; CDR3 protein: ASSLTAGGGDTQY
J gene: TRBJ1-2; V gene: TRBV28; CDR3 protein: ASSPARDLYGYT
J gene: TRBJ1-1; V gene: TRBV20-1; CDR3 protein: SAVEAF
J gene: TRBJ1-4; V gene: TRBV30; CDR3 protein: ASDPAVRSEKLF
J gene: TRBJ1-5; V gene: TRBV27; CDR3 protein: ASSAQGANQPQH
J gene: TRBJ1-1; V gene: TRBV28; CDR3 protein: ATRPLQGEAF
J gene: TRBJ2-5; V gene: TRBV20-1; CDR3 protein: SARDLIVETQY
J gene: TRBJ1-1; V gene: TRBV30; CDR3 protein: AGKRNTEAF
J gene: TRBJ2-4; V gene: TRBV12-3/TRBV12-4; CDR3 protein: ASNPAMGIQY
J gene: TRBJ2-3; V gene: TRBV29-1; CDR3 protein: SVDSSTGTGGIDTQY
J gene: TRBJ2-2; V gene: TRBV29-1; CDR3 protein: SVEAGTGELF
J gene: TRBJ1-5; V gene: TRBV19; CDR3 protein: ASSMDRAQPQH
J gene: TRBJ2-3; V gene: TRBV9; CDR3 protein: ASSAPTLASDTQY
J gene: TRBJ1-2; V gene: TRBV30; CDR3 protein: AWSVLSPGGYT
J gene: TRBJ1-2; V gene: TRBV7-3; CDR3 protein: ASSLQGSYGYT
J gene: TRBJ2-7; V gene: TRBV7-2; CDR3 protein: ASSLRDLYEQY